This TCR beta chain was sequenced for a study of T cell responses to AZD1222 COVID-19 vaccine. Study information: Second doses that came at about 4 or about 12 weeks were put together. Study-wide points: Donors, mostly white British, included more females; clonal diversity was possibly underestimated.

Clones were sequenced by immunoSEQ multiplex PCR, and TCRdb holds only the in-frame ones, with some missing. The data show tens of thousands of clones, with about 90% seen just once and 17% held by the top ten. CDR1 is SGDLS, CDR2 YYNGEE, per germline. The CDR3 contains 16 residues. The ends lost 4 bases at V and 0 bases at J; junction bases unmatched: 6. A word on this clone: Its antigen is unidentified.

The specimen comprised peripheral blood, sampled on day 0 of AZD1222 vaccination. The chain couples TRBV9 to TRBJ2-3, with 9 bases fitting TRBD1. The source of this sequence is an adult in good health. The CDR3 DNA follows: TGTGCCAGCAGCTCGGACAGGGGCCATAGCACAGATACGCAGTATTTT. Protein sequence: CASSSDRGHSTDTQYF.